The T cell receptor beta chain under discussion was sequenced for a study of blood T cells in healthy people across ages. PCR was performed a second time for about 7 to 12 cycles using a sample-barcoded 5' primer and a J-beta primer mix. Sequencing yielded, for each sample, at least 2.5 million paired-end reads carrying CDR3. MiXCR, applied by TCRdb to the 5' RACE reads, yields one record per CDR3 protein. Of about 970,000 distinct CDR3 sequences listed, approximately 50% are singletons. Note on this clonotype: The antigen is not known.

This CDR3 is 13 amino acids long. Deletions cut 4 bases from V and 9 bases from J, with 13 bases between. Isolation of PBMCs gave at least 7 million cells per sample. Regarding the study as a whole: TCR beta diversity per million T cells fell roughly linearly with age.

This chain connects TRBV12-3 or TRBV12-4 to TRBJ2-1, with D possibly matching TRBD2 (5 bases). The TCR originated in a woman aged 60 to 75 in good health. Specimen: blood. CDR3 amino acids: CASSYPGKPEQFF. The CDR3 nucleotides are TGTGCCAGCAGTTATCCCGGGAAACCTGAGCAGTTCTTC.